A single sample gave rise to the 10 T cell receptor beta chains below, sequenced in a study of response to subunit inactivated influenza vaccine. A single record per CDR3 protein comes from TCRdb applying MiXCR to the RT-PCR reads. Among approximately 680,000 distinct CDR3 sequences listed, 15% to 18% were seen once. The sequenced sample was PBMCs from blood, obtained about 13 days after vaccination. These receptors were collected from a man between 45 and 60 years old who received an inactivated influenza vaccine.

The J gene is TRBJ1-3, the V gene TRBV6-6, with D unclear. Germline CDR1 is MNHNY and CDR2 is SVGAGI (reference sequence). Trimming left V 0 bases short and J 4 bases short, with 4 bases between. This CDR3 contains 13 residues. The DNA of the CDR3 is TGTGCCAGCAGTTACTCGCAGGGAAACACCATATATTTT. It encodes CASSYSQGNTIYF.

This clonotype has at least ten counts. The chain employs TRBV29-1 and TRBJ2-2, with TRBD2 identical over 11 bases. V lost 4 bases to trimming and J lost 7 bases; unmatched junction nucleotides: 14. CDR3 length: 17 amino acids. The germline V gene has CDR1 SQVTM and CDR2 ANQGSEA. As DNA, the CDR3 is TGCAGCGTTGTTATTGGAGGGCTAGCGGGAGGTCTCGGGGAGCTGTTTTTT. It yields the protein CSVVIGGLAGGLGELFF.

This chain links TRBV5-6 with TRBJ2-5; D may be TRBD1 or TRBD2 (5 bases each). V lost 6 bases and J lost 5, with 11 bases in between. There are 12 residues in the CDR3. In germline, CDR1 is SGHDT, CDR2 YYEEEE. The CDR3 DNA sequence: TGTGCCAGCACAGGGACCGACGAGACCCAGTACTTC. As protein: CASTGTDETQYF. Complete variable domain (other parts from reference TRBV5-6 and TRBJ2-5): DAGVTQSPTHLIKTRGQQVTLRCSPKSGHDTVSWYQQALGQGPQFIFQYYEEEERQRGNFPDRFSGHQFPNYSSELNVNALLLGDSALYLCASTGTDETQYFGPGTRLLVL.

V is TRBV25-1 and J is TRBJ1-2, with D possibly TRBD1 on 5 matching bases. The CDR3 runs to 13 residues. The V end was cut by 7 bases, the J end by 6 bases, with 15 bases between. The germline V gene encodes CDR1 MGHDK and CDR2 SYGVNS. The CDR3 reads CASKGTYTDGYTF. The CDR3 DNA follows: TGTGCCAGCAAGGGGACCTATACAGATGGCTACACCTTC.

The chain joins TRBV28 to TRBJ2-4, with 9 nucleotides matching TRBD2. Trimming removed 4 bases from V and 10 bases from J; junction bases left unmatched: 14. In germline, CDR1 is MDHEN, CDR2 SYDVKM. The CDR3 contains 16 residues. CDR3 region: CASSSPGSGSPGIQYF. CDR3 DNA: TGTGCCAGCAGTTCCCCGGGTAGCGGGAGTCCCGGTATTCAGTACTTC.

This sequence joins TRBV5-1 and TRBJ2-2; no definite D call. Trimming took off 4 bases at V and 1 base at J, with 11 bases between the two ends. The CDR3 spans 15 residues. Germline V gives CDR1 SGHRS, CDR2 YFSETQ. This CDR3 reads CASSARTGNTGELFF. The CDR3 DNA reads TGCGCCAGCAGCGCCCGGACGGGGAACACCGGGGAGCTGTTTTTT.

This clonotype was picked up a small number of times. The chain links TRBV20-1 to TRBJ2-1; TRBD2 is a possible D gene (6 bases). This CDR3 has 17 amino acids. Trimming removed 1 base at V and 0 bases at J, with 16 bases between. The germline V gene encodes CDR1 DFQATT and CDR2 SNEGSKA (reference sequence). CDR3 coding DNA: TGCAGTGCTAGAGGAGGGAGGTGGGGGACCTCCTACAATGAGCAGTTCTTC. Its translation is CSARGGRWGTSYNEQFF.

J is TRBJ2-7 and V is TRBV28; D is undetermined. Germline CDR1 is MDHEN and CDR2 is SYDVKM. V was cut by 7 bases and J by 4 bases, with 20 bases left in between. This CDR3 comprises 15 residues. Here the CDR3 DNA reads TGTGCCAGCAAAACACTCCTTGGTCGGTCTTACGAGCAGTACTTC. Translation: CASKTLLGRSYEQYF.

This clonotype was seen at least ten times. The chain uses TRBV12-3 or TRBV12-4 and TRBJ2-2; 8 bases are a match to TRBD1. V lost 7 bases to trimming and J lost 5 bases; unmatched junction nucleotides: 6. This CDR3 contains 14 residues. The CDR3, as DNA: TGTGCCAGCAACCCTAGGACAGGGACCGGGGAGCTGTTTTTT. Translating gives CASNPRTGTGELFF.

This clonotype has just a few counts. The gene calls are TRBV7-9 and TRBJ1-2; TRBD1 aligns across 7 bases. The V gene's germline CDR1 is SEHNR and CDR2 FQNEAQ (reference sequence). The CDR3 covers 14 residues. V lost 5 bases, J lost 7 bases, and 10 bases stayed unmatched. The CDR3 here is CASSPRGGQGGYTF. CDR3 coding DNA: TGTGCCAGCAGCCCCAGGGGGGGGCAGGGTGGCTACACCTTC.